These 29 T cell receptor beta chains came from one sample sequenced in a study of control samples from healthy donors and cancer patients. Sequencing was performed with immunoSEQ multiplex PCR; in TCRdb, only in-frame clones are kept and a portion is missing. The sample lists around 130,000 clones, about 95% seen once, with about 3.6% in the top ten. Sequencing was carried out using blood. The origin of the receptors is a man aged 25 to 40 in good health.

The CDR3: CASTSNYGYTF. DNA for the CDR3: TGTGCCAGCACATCTAACTATGGCTACACCTTC. The genes are TRBV2 and TRBJ1-2; D gene ambiguous. The CDR3 extends over 11 amino acids. Trimming cost V 7 bases and J 0 bases, with 3 bases left between them. The germline V gene has CDR1 SNHLY and CDR2 FYNNEI.

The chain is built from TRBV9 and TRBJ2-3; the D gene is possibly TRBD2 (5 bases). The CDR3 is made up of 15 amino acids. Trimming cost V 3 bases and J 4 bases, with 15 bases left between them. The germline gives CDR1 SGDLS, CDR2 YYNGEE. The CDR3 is CASSGRVNRPDTQYF. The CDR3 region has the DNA TGTGCCAGCAGCGGGCGGGTTAACCGTCCAGATACGCAGTATTTT.

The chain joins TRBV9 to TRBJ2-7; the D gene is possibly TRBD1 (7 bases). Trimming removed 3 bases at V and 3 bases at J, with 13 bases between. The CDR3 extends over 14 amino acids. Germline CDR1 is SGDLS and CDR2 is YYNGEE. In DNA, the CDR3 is TGTGCCAGCAGCGCCAGGGGGGCCGGCTACGAGCAGTACTTC. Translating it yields CASSARGAGYEQYF.

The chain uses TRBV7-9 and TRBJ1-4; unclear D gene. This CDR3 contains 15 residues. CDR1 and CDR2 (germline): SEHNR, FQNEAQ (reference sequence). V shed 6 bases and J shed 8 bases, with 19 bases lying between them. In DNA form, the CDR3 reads TGTGCCAGCAGATCCACCGGGCCCCAGGCCGAAAAACTGTTTTTT. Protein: CASRSTGPQAEKLFF.

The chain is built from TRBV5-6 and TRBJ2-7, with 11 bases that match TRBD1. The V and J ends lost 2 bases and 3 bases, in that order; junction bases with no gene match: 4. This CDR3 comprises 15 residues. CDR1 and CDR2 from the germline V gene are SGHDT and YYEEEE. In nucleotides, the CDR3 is TGTGCCAGCAGCTTCGGGACAGGGGGGGACTACGAGCAGTACTTC. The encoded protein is CASSFGTGGDYEQYF.

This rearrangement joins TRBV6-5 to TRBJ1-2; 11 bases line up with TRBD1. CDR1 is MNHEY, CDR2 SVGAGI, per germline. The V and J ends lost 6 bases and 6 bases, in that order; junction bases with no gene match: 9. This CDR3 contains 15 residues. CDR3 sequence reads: CASRSRGQGVDGYTF. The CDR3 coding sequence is TGTGCCAGCAGAAGCCGGGGACAGGGGGTCGATGGCTACACCTTC.

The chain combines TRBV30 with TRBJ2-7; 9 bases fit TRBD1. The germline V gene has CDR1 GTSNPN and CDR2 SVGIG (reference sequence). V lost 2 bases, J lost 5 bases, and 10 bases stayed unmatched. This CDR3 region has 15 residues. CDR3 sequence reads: CAWSSQGTGRHEQYF. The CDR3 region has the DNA TGTGCCTGGAGTTCTCAAGGGACAGGGCGTCACGAGCAGTACTTC.

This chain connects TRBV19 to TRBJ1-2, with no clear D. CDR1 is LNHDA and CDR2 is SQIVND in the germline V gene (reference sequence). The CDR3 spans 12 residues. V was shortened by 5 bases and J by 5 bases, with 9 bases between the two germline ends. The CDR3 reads CASSWFGYGYTF. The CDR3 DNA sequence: TGTGCCAGTAGTTGGTTTGGATATGGCTACACCTTC.

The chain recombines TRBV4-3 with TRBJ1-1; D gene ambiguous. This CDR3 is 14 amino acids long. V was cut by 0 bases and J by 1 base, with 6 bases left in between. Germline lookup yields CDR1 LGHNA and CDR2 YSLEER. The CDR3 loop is CASSQDRWNTEAFF. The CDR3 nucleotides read TGCGCCAGCAGCCAAGATAGGTGGAACACTGAAGCTTTCTTT.

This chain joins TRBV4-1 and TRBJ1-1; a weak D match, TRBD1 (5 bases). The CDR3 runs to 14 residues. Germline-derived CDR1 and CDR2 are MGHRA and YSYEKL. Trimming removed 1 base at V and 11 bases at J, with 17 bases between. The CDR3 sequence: CASSQVGGLRGAFF. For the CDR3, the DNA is TGCGCCAGCAGCCAAGTCGGTGGGTTACGGGGCGCTTTCTTT.

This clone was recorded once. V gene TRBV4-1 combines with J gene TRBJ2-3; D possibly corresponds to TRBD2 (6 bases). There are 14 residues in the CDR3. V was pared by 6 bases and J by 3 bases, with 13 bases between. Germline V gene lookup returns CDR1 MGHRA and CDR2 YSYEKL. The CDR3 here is CASSRGIRTDTQYF. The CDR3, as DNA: TGCGCCAGCAGTCGGGGGATCAGGACAGATACGCAGTATTTT.

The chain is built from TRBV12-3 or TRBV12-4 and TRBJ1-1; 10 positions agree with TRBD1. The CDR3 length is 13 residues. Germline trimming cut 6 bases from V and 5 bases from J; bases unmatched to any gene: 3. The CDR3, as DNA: TGTGCCAGCAGCTTGGACAGGGGGACTGAAGCTTTCTTT. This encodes CASSLDRGTEAFF.

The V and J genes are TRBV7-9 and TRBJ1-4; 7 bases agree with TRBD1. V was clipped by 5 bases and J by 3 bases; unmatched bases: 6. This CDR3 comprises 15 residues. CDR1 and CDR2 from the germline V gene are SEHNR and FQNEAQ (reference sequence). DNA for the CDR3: TGTGCCAGCAGCACACAGGGGATCGCTAATGAAAAACTGTTTTTT. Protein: CASSTQGIANEKLFF.

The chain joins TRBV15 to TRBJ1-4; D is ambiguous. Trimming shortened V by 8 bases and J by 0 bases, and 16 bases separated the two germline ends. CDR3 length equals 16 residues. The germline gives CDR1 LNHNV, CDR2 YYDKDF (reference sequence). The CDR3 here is CATGRFNGATNEKLFF. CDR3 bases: TGTGCCACCGGACGTTTCAACGGAGCAACTAATGAAAAACTGTTTTTT. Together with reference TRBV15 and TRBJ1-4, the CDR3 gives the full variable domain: DAMVIQNPRYQVTQFGKPVTLSCSQTLNHNVMYWYQQKSSQAPKLLFHYYDKDFNNEADTPDNFQSRRPNTSFCFLDIRSPGLGDTAMYLCATGRFNGATNEKLFFGSGTQLSVL.

CDR3 region: CASSFWTGEGYTF. The CDR3, as DNA: TGTGCCAGCAGTTTCTGGACAGGGGAGGGCTACACCTTC. The rearrangement joins TRBV7-2 to TRBJ1-2, with 9 bases that match TRBD1. This CDR3 spans 13 amino acids. V shed 6 bases and J 8 bases; nucleotides not matched to a gene: 7. The germline V gene encodes CDR1 SGHTA and CDR2 FQGNSA.

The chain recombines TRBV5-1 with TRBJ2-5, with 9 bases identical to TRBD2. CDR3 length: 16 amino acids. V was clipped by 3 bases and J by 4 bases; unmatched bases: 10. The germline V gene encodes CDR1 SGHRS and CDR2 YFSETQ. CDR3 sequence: CASSWGLALGSETQYF. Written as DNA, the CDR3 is TGCGCCAGCAGCTGGGGACTAGCTCTCGGGTCAGAGACCCAGTACTTC. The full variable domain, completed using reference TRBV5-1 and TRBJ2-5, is KAGVTQTPRYLIKTRGQQVTLSCSPISGHRSVSWYQQTPGQGLQFLFEYFSETQRNKGNFPGRFSGRQFSNSRSEMNVSTLELGDSALYLCASSWGLALGSETQYFGPGTRLLVL.

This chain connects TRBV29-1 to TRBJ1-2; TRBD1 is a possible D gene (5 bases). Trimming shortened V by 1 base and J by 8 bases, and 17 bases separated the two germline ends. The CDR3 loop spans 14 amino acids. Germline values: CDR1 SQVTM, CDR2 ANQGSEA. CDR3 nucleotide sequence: TGCAGCGTTGAAGTGGCGGCAGGGAGGTACGGCTACACCTTC. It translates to CSVEVAAGRYGYTF.

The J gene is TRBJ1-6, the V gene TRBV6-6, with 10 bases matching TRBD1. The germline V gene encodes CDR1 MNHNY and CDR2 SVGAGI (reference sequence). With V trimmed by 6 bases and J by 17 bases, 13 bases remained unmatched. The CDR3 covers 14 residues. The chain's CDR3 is CASRDGTGDLIFHF. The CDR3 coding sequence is TGTGCCAGCAGAGACGGGACAGGGGACCTTATCTTCCACTTT.

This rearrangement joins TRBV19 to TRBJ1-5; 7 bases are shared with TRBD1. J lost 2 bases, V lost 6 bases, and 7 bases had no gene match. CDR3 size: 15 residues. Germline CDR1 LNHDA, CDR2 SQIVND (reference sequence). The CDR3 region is CASRADRVGNQPQHF. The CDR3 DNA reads TGTGCCAGTAGAGCAGACAGGGTTGGCAATCAGCCCCAGCATTTT.

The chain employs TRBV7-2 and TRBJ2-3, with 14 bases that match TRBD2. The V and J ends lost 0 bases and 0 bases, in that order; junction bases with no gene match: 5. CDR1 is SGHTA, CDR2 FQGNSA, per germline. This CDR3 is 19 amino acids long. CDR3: CASSLAGTSGGASTDTQYF. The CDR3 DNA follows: TGTGCCAGCAGCTTAGCTGGGACTAGCGGGGGTGCTAGCACAGATACGCAGTATTTT.

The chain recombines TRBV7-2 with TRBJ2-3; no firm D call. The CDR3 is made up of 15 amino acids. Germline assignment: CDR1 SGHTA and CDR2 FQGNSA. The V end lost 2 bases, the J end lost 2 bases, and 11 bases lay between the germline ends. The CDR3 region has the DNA TGTGCCAGCAGCTTACTCGGGCAGCCCACAGATACGCAGTATTTT. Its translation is CASSLLGQPTDTQYF.

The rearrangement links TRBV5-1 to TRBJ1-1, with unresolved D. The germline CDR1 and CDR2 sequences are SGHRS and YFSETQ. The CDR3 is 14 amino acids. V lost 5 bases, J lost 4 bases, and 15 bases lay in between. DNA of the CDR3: TGCGCCAGCAGTCTCTACCTGGGGTCCACTGAAGCTTTCTTT. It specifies CASSLYLGSTEAFF. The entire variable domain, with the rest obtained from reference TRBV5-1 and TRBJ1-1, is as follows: KAGVTQTPRYLIKTRGQQVTLSCSPISGHRSVSWYQQTPGQGLQFLFEYFSETQRNKGNFPGRFSGRQFSNSRSEMNVSTLELGDSALYLCASSLYLGSTEAFFGQGTRLTVV.

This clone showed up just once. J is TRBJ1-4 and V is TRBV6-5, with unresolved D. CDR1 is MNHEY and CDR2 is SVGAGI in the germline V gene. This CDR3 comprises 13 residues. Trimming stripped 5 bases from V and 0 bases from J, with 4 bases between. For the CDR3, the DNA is TGTGCCAGCAGTCGAACAACTAATGAAAAACTGTTTTTT. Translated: CASSRTTNEKLFF.

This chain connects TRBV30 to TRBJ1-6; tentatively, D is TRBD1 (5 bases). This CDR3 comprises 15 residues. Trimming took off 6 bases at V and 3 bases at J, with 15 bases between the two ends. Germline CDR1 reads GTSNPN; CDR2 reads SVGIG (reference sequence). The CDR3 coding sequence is TGTGCCTGTACGGCAGGGAACGGCTATAATTCACCCCTCCACTTT. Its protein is CACTAGNGYNSPLHF.

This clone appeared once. In DNA, the CDR3 is TGCGCCAGCAGCCAAGTCCACAGGAACACTGAAGCTTTCTTT. This translates into CASSQVHRNTEAFF. The rearrangement uses TRBV4-3 and TRBJ1-1; D unresolved. Per germline, CDR1 LGHNA and CDR2 YSLEER. There are 14 residues in the CDR3. V shed 1 base and J shed 1 base, with 7 bases lying between them.

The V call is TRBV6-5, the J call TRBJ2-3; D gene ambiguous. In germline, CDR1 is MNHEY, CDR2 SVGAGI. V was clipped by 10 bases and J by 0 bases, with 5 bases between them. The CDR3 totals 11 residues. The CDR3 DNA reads TGTGCCACCTGGAGCACAGATACGCAGTATTTT. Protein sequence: CATWSTDTQYF.

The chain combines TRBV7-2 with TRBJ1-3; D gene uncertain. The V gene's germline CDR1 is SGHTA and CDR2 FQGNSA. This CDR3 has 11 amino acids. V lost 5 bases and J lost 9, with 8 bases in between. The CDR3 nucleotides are TGTGCCAGCAGCCCCTCCGGCACCATATATTTT. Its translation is CASSPSGTIYF. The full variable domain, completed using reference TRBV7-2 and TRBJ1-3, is GAGVSQSPSNKVTEKGKDVELRCDPISGHTALYWYRQSLGQGLEFLIYFQGNSAPDKSGLPSDRFSAERTGGSVSTLTIQRTQQEDSAVYLCASSPSGTIYFGEGSWLTVV.

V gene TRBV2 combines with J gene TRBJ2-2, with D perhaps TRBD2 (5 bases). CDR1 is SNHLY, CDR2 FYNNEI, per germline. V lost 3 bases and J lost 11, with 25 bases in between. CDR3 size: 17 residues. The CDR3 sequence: CASSDGTQALRSGELFF. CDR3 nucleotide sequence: TGTGCCAGCAGTGATGGAACTCAAGCTTTGAGGAGCGGCGAGCTGTTTTTT.

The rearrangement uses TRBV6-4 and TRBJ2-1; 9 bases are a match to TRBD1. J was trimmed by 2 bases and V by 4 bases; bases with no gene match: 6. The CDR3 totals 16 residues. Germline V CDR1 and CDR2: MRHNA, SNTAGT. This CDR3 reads CASSVQGTGPYNEQFF. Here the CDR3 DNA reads TGTGCCAGCAGTGTCCAAGGGACAGGGCCCTACAATGAGCAGTTCTTC.